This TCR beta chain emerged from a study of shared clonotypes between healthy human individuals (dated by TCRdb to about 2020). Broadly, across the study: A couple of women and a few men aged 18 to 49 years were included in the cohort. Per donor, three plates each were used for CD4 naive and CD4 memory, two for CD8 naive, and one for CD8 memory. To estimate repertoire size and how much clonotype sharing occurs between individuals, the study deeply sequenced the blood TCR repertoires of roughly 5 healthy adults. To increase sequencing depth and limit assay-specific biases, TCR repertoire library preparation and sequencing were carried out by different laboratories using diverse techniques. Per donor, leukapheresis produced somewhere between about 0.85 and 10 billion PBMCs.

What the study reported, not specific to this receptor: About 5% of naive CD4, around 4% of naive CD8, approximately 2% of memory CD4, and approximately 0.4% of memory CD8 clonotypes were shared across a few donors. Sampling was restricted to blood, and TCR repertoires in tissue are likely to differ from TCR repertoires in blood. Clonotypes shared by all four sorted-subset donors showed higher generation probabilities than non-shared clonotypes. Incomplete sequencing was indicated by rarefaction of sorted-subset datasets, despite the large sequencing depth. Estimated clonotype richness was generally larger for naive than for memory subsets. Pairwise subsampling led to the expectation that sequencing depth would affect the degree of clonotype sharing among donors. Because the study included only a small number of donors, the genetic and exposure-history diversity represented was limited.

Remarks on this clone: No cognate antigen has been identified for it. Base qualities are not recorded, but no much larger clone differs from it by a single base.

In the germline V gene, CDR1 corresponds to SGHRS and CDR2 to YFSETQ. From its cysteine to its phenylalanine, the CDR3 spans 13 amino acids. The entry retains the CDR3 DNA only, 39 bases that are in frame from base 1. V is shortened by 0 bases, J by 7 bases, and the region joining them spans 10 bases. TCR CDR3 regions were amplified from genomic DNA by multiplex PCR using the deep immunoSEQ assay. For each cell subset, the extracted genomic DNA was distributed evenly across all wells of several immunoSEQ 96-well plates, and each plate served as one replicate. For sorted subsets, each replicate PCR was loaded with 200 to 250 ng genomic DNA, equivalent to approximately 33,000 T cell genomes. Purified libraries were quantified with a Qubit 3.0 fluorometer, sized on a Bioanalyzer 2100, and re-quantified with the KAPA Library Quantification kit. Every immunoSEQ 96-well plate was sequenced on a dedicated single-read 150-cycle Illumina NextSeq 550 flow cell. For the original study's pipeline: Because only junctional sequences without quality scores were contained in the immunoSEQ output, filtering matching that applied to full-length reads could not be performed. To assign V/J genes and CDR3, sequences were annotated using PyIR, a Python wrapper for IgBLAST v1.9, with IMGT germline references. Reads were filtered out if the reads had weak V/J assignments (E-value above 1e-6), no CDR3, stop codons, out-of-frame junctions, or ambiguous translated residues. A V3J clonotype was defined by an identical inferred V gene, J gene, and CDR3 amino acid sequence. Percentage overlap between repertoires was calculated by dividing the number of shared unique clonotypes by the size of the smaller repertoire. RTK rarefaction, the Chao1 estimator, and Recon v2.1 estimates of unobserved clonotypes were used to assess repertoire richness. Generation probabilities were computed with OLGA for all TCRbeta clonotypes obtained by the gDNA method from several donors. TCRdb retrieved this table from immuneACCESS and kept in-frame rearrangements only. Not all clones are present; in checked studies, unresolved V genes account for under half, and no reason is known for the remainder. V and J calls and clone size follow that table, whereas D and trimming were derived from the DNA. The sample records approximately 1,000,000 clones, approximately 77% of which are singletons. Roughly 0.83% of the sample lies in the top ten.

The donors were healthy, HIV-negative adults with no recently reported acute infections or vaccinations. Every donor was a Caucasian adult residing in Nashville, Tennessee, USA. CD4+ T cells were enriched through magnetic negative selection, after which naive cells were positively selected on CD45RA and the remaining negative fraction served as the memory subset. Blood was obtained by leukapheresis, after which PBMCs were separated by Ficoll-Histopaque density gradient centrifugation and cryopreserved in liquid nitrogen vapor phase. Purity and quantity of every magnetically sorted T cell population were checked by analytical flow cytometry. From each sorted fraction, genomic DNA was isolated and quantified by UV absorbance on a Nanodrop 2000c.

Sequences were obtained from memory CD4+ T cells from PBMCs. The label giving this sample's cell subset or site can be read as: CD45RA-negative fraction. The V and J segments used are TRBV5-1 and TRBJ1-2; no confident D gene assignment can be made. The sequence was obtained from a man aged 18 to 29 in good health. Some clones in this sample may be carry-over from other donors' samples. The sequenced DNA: TGCGCCAGCAGCTTGGAAGAGGGTTCTGGCTACACCTTC. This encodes CASSLEEGSGYTF.